This T cell receptor beta chain was documented in a study of T cell repertoires in cytomegalovirus infection. Study in general: Public TCR beta signatures provided an indication of both CMV infection and a matching HLA type.

TCRdb recomputed calls from the reads with MiXCR, one row per CDR3 protein. The profile covers about 210,000 distinct CDR3 sequences, with 6% to 8% appearing a single time and around 6% taken by the ten largest. Ten or more counts support this clonotype. Its specificity is not known. The CDR3 covers 14 residues. V lost 5 bases, J lost 8 bases, and 16 bases lay in between. Germline V CDR1 and CDR2: SGHTA, FQGNSA. Overall study results and limits: It was HLA-C-restricted CMV-specific TCR beta clonotypes that dominated the response ex vivo. Carriage of CMV together with the relevant HLA was identifiable through cumulative public TCR beta family frequency.

Specimen: PBMCs. The V and J genes are TRBV7-2 and TRBJ1-5, with D maybe TRBD1 (5 bases). The sequence was obtained from a human donor in good health (CMV status not recorded). Some clones in this sample may be carry-over from other donors' samples. As DNA, the CDR3 is TGTGCCAGCAGCCTTGGGGCTGGAGCGGAGCCCCAGCATTTT. Translation: CASSLGAGAEPQHF.